The 20 T cell receptor beta chains below come from one sample, sequenced in a study of shared clonotypes between healthy human individuals. Data came from immunoSEQ multiplex PCR; TCRdb stores just in-frame clones and leaves some out. The sample carries about 870,000 clones, about 91% recorded once. Naive CD8 isolation took CD45RO-negative cells positively selected for CCR7 and excluded terminally differentiated effector memory CD45RA+ cells. Input material: naive CD8+ T cells sorted from blood. All receptors come from a man aged 25 to 45 in good health.

This chain links TRBV7-9 with TRBJ2-7; 7 bases line up with TRBD1. V shed 5 bases, J shed 6 bases, and the junction held 13 bases outside the gene matches. The germline gives CDR1 SEHNR, CDR2 FQNEAQ (reference sequence). The CDR3 is 15 amino acids. CDR3 residues: CASSDDRVKVGEQYF. The CDR3 bases are TGTGCCAGCAGCGACGACAGGGTTAAGGTGGGCGAGCAGTACTTC.

This rearrangement joins TRBV7-2 to TRBJ2-5, with 14 bases lining up with TRBD2. Germline CDR1 SGHTA, CDR2 FQGNSA. There are 15 residues in the CDR3. V was pared by 5 bases and J by 5 bases, with 4 bases of the junction left unmatched. As DNA, the CDR3 is TGTGCCAGCAGCATGGGACTAGCGGGAGATGAGACCCAGTACTTC. This codes for CASSMGLAGDETQYF.

This sequence joins TRBV27 and TRBJ1-4, with D uncertain. Germline V lookup: CDR1 MNHEY, CDR2 SMNVEV (reference sequence). With 2 bases removed from V and 8 bases from J, the gap between germline ends came to 15 bases. The CDR3 has 15 amino acids. DNA of the CDR3: TGTGCCAGCAGTTTAGGAGGACCAGTGCCCGAAAAACTGTTTTTT. Its protein product is CASSLGGPVPEKLFF.

The rearrangement joins TRBV5-4 to TRBJ1-3; 7 bases match TRBD1. The CDR3 has 15 residues. V dropped 4 bases and J dropped 2; count of bases not matched to a gene: 6. From germline, CDR1 is SGHNT and CDR2 YYREEE (reference sequence). The CDR3 sequence is CASSEGGTAGNTIYF. The CDR3 coding sequence is TGTGCCAGCAGCGAGGGGGGGACAGCTGGAAACACCATATATTTT.

This clone showed up just once. The chain recombines TRBV7-8 with TRBJ1-5, with 12 bases that match TRBD1. The CDR3 loop spans 17 amino acids. Losses at the gene ends were 2 bases for V and 4 bases for J; bases not matched to a gene: 6. Germline V gene data show CDR1 as SGHVS and CDR2 as FQNEAQ. This CDR3 is CASSLRDRGRGNQPQHF. CDR3 in DNA: TGTGCCAGCAGCTTAAGGGACAGGGGGCGAGGGAATCAGCCCCAGCATTTT.

This clone was seen a single time. The rearrangement uses TRBV27 and TRBJ2-1; perhaps D is TRBD1 or TRBD2 (5 bases each). The CDR3 has 13 amino acids. V lost 7 bases to trimming and J lost 4 bases, with 11 bases between them. In germline, CDR1 is MNHEY, CDR2 SMNVEV (reference sequence). CDR3 sequence: CASMGVSYNEQFF. CDR3 nucleotide sequence: TGTGCCAGCATGGGGGTGTCATACAATGAGCAGTTCTTC.

V usage is TRBV6-1 and J usage is TRBJ2-7; D call uncertain. The germline CDR1 and CDR2 sequences are MNHNS and SASEGT. Trimming pared 5 bases from V and 7 bases from J, leaving 9 bases between. This CDR3 region has 11 residues. In DNA form, the CDR3 reads TGTGCCAGCAGTTCCCACCAAGAGCAGTACTTC. Translated: CASSSHQEQYF.

The V and J genes are TRBV4-3 and TRBJ2-5, with a possible D match to TRBD2 (5 bases). This CDR3 is 17 amino acids long. Germline V gives CDR1 LGHNA, CDR2 YSLEER. The ends were cut back, 3 bases at V and 1 base at J, with 18 bases in the middle. Here the CDR3 DNA reads TGCGCCAGCAGCCAGGAGGAAGCTGGTCTCAGCCAAGAGACCCAGTACTTC. It encodes CASSQEEAGLSQETQYF.

The V and J genes are TRBV7-9 and TRBJ2-3; TRBD2 matches 11 bases. Germline CDR1 reads SEHNR; CDR2 reads FQNEAQ (reference sequence). V lost 2 bases and J lost 10; bases outside the gene matches: 14. This CDR3 contains 17 residues. For the CDR3, the DNA is TGTGCCAGCAGCTTACCAACCGGGACTAGCGGTATTGGAGCGCAGTATTTT. Protein sequence: CASSLPTGTSGIGAQYF.

The chain recombines TRBV7-9 with TRBJ2-2; D is perhaps TRBD1 or TRBD2 (6 bases each). The germline CDR1 and CDR2 sequences are SEHNR and FQNEAQ (reference sequence). Trimming left V 5 bases short and J 11 bases short, with 15 bases between. The CDR3 covers 13 residues. CDR3 in amino acids: CASSGGTFVELFF. CDR3 DNA sequence: TGTGCCAGCAGCGGCGGGACATTCGTCGAGCTGTTTTTT.

To note about this clone: The sample has other DNA sequences that encode this CDR3 too. The chain combines TRBV7-9 with TRBJ2-5; D unclear. This CDR3 spans 13 amino acids. The germline CDR1 and CDR2 sequences are SEHNR and FQNEAQ (reference sequence). V lost 1 base and J lost 5, with 8 bases in between. CDR3 sequence: CASSLGGRETQYF. In DNA form, the CDR3 reads TGTGCCAGCAGCTTAGGCGGTAGGGAGACCCAGTACTTC.

The chain joins TRBV7-8 to TRBJ1-5; D possibly corresponds to TRBD1 (6 bases). CDR1 and CDR2 (germline): SGHVS, FQNEAQ. V was pared by 3 bases and J by 7 bases, with 13 bases between. The CDR3 totals 14 residues. Here the CDR3 DNA reads TGTGCCAGCAGCTTGGGGGGGGCTGGGCAGCCCCAGCATTTT. This codes for CASSLGGAGQPQHF. The variable domain in full, completed from reference TRBV7-8 and TRBJ1-5, reads GAGVSQSPRYKVAKRGQDVALRCDPISGHVSLFWYQQALGQGPEFLTYFQNEAQLDKSGLPSDRFFAERPEGSVSTLKIQRTQQEDSAVYLCASSLGGAGQPQHFGDGTRLSIL.

This chain links TRBV5-1 with TRBJ2-7; maybe TRBD1 (6 bases). Deletions cut 5 bases from V and 1 base from J, with 10 bases between. CDR1 is SGHRS, CDR2 YFSETQ, per germline. The CDR3 totals 13 residues. CDR3 loop: CASRSGQSYEQYF. In nucleotides, the CDR3 is TGCGCCAGCAGATCCGGACAGTCCTACGAGCAGTACTTC.

The chain employs TRBV21-1 and TRBJ2-1; the D segment call TRBD1 is taken from the table without a DNA check. TRBV21-1 is termed a pseudogene. CDR3 size: 14 residues. This CDR3 reads CASTAGGGLAVQFF. In nucleotides, the CDR3 is TGTGCCAGCACTGCAGGGGGCGGTTTAGCGGTGCAGTTCTTC.

This clone has just a few counts. The rearrangement uses TRBV11-2 and TRBJ2-7, with 7 bases fitting TRBD2. The V segment lost 0 bases and the J segment 5 bases; nucleotides outside the gene matches: 7. The CDR3 is made up of 15 amino acids. The germline CDR1 and CDR2 sequences are SGHAT and FQNNGV. The CDR3 sequence is CASSLERESIHEQYF. The CDR3, as DNA: TGTGCCAGCAGCTTAGAGCGGGAGAGCATTCACGAGCAGTACTTC.

This clone has just one count. V and J are TRBV7-9 and TRBJ2-2, with D perhaps matching TRBD1 or TRBD2 (5 bases each). V was shortened by 1 base and J by 6 bases, with 12 bases between the two germline ends. CDR3 size: 15 residues. Germline assignment: CDR1 SEHNR and CDR2 FQNEAQ (reference sequence). The CDR3 here is CASSLVGMGAGELFF. CDR3 coding DNA: TGTGCCAGCAGCTTAGTCGGGATGGGGGCCGGGGAGCTGTTTTTT.

V usage is TRBV7-2 and J usage is TRBJ1-2; 10 nucleotides agree with TRBD1. This CDR3 has 18 residues. Germline values: CDR1 SGHTA, CDR2 FQGNSA. V trimming: 1 base; J trimming: 4 bases; junction bases outside the gene matches: 12. The CDR3 DNA follows: TGTGCCAGCAGCTTAGATTTTATCGTCCGGGACAGGGGCTATGGCTACACCTTC. Residues: CASSLDFIVRDRGYGYTF.

The chain employs TRBV10-2 and TRBJ2-1; D is perhaps TRBD2 (6 bases). The CDR3 runs 12 residues. V shed 8 bases and J shed 4 bases, with 9 bases lying between them. The germline CDR1 and CDR2 sequences are WSHSY and SAAADI. DNA of the CDR3: TGCGCCAGCGAAGGAGGGTACAATGAGCAGTTCTTC. Translation gives CASEGGYNEQFF.

This clone was observed a single time. The rearrangement joins TRBV30 to TRBJ2-1, with D maybe TRBD2 (5 bases). Germline V gives CDR1 GTSNPN, CDR2 SVGIG (reference sequence). The CDR3 contains 12 residues. V was pared by 1 base and J by 4 bases, with 5 bases between. The CDR3 coding sequence is TGTGCCTGGAGTGGCGGGTACAATGAGCAGTTCTTC. Residues: CAWSGGYNEQFF.

This rearrangement joins TRBV11-2 to TRBJ2-5, with unresolved D. Looked up from germline, CDR1 is SGHAT and CDR2 is FQNNGV. This CDR3 has 14 residues. V lost 2 bases and J 5 bases, leaving 12 bases between the germline ends. CDR3 in DNA: TGTGCCAGCAGCTTACTGACAAGCACGGAGACCCAGTACTTC. Amino acids: CASSLLTSTETQYF.